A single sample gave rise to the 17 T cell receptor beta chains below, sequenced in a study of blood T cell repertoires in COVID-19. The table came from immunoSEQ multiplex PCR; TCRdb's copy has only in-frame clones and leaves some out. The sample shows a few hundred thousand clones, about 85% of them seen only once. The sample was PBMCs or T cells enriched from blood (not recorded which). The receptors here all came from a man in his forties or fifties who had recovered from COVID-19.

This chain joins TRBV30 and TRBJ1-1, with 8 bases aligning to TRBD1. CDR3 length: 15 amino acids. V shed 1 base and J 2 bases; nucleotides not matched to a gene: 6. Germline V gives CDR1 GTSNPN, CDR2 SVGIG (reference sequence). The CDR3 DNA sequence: TGTGCCTGGAGTGACCGGGACAGGACAAACACTGAAGCTTTCTTT. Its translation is CAWSDRDRTNTEAFF.

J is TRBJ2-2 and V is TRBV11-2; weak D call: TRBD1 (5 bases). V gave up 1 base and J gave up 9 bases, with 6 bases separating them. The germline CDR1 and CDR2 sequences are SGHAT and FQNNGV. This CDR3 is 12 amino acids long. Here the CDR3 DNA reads TGTGCCAGCAGCTTAGGGGGCCGGGAGCTGTTTTTT. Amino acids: CASSLGGRELFF.

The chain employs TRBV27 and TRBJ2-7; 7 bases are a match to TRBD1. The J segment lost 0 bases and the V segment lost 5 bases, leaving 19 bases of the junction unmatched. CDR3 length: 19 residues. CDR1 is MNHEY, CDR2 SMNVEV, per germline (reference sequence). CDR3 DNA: TGTGCCAGCAGTAGCCTTGGAGGACAGGTTACATCAAGCTCCTACGAGCAGTACTTC. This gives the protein CASSSLGGQVTSSSYEQYF.

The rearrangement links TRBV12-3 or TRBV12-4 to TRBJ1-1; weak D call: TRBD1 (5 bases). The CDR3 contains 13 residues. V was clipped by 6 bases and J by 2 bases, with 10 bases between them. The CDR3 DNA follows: TGTGCCAGCAGGCTGACAGTTAACACTGAAGCTTTCTTT. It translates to CASRLTVNTEAFF.

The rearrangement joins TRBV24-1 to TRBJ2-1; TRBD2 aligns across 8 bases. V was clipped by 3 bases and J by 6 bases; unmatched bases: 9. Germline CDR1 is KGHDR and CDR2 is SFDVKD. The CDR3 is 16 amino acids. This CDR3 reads CATSDRTSGRPNEQFF. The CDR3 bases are TGTGCCACCAGTGATCGAACTAGCGGAAGACCCAATGAGCAGTTCTTC.

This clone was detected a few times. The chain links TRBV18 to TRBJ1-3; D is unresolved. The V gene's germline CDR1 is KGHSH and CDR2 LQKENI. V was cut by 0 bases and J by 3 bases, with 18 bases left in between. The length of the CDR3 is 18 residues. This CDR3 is CASSPPVGGSSFGNTIYF. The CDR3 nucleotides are TGTGCCAGCTCACCACCGGTTGGCGGATCCTCCTTTGGAAACACCATATATTTT.

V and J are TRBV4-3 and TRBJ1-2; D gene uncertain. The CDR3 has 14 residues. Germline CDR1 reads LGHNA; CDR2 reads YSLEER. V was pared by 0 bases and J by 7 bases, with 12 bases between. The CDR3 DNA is TGCGCCAGCAGCCAAGATTTGGCGGTGGGTGGCTACACCTTC. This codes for CASSQDLAVGGYTF.

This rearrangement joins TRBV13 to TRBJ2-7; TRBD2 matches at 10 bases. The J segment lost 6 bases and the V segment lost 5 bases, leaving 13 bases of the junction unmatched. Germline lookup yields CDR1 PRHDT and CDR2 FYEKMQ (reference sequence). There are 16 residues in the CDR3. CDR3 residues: CASSPSSLAGVSEQYF. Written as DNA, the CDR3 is TGTGCCAGCAGCCCCAGTAGTCTAGCGGGAGTGAGCGAGCAGTACTTC.

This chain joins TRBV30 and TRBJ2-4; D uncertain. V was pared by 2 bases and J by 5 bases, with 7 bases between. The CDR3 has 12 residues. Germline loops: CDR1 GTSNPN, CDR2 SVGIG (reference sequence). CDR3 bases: TGTGCCTGGAGTTTAGTGGAAAACATTCAGTACTTC. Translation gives CAWSLVENIQYF.

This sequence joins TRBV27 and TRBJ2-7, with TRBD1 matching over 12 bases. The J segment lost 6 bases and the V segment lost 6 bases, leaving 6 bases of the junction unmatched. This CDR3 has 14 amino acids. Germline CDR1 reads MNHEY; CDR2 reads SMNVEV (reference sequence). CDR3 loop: CASSRDRGLGEQYF. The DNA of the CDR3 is TGTGCCAGCAGCCGGGACAGGGGGCTCGGCGAGCAGTACTTC.

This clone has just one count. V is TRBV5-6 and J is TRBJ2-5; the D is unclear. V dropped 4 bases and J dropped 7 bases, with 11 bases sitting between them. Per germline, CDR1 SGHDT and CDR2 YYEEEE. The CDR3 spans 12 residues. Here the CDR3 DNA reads TGTGCCAGCAGCAGTCCTTCCGGGACCCAGTACTTC. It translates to CASSSPSGTQYF.

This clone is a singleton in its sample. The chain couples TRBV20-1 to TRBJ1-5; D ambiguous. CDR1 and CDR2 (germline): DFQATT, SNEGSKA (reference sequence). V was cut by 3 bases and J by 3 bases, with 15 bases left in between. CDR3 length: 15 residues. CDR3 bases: TGCAGTGCTAGTCCAGAGCAGGTTCTCAATCAGCCCCAGCATTTT. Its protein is CSASPEQVLNQPQHF.

The CDR3 sequence is CASSKGRGTNTGELFF. CDR3 in DNA: TGTGCCAGCAGCAAAGGAAGGGGGACGAACACCGGGGAGCTGTTTTTT. The chain is built from TRBV21-1 and TRBJ2-2; TRBD1 is the table's D call and was not checked against the DNA. TRBV21-1 is termed a pseudogene. The CDR3 totals 16 residues.

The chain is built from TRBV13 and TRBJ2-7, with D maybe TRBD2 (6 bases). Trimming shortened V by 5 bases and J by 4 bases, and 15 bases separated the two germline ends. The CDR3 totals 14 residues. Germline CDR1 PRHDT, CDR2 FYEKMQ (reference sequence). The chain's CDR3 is CASSPHGGRYEQYF. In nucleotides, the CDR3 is TGTGCCAGCAGCCCCCATGGGGGGAGGTACGAGCAGTACTTC.

The CDR3 DNA sequence: TGTGCCAGCAGCCCAGGAGGGGCCGGGGAGCTGTTTTTT. This encodes CASSPGGAGELFF. This chain links TRBV12-3 or TRBV12-4 with TRBJ2-2; TRBD2 is a possible D gene (6 bases). Trimming took off 6 bases at V and 6 bases at J, with 11 bases between the two ends. The length of the CDR3 is 13 residues.

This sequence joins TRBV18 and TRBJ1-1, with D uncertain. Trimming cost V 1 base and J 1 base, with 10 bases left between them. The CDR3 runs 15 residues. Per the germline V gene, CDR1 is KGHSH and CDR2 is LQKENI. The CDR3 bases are TGTGCCAGCTCACCACAGAAGGGAGCGAACACTGAAGCTTTCTTT. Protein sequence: CASSPQKGANTEAFF.

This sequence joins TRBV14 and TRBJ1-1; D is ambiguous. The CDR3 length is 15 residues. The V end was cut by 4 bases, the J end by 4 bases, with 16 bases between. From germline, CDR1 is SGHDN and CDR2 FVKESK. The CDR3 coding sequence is TGTGCCAGCAGCCGAGGGATATCTCCTGGCACTGAAGCTTTCTTT. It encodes CASSRGISPGTEAFF.